This T cell receptor beta chain was identified in a study of blood T cell repertoires in COVID-19. Enrollment of patients from Seattle took place during active infection, with longitudinal follow-up. Method: immunoSEQ multiplex PCR; TCRdb's copy keeps in-frame clones and lacks some. The data show 100,000 to 150,000 clones, roughly 89% seen once. This clone was seen once. The CDR3 consists of 16 residues. J gave up 4 bases and V 6 bases, and 10 bases lay outside the gene matches. Germline CDR1 reads SGHNT; CDR2 reads YYREEE (reference sequence). The gene calls are TRBV5-4 and TRBJ1-6; TRBD1 agrees at 7 bases. This clonotype originated in a woman aged 60-70 years with COVID-19, enrolled during active disease. Sample: peripheral blood. CDR3 nucleotide sequence: TGTGCCAGCACCGAACGTCGGGGACAGTATAATTCACCCCTCCACTTT. Translated, it gives CASTERRGQYNSPLHF.